These 20 T cell receptor beta chains share one sample of origin, sequenced in a study of T cells in Graves' hyperthyroidism and ophthalmopathy. It was RNA transcripts that yielded the amplified TCR beta CDR3 regions. The TCR CDR3 first-round RT-PCR relied on the HTBI primer set. One entry per CDR3 protein results from TCRdb running MiXCR on the multiplex PCR reads. The sample carries more than 250,000 distinct CDR3 sequences, roughly 15% recorded once. The sample taken for sequencing was blood. These receptors were collected from a woman aged 45-59 years with Graves' hyperthyroidism that later progressed to Graves' ophthalmopathy.

This clonotype showed up many times. V is TRBV5-1 and J is TRBJ1-2; 10 bases line up with TRBD1. This CDR3 has 15 residues. J was trimmed by 3 bases and V by 0 bases; bases with no gene match: 2. Germline CDR1 SGHRS, CDR2 YFSETQ. The CDR3 coding sequence is TGCGCCAGCAGCTTGGGGGGGACAGGGGACTATGGCTACACCTTC. It encodes CASSLGGTGDYGYTF.

The chain employs TRBV7-9 and TRBJ1-1; 8 nucleotides match TRBD1. The CDR3 has 14 amino acids. Germline V gene lookup returns CDR1 SEHNR and CDR2 FQNEAQ (reference sequence). Trimming removed 4 bases from V and 4 bases from J; junction bases left unmatched: 5. The CDR3 loop reads CASSSWTGSTEAFF. The CDR3 nucleotides are TGTGCCAGCAGCTCTTGGACAGGGAGCACTGAAGCTTTCTTT. Together with reference TRBV7-9 and TRBJ1-1, the CDR3 gives the full variable domain: DTGVSQNPRHKITKRGQNVTFRCDPISEHNRLYWYRQTLGQGPEFLTYFQNEAQLEKSRLLSDRFSAERPKGSFSTLEIQRTEQGDSAMYLCASSSWTGSTEAFFGQGTRLTVV.

This clonotype was found many times. V gene TRBV28 combines with J gene TRBJ2-7; 9 bases map to TRBD1. V trimming: 4 bases; J trimming: 5 bases; junction bases outside the gene matches: 12. The CDR3 totals 16 residues. The germline CDR1 and CDR2 sequences are MDHEN and SYDVKM. The CDR3 protein is CASSSPTGGIIDEQYF. CDR3 nucleotide sequence: TGTGCCAGCAGTTCACCTACAGGGGGCATAATAGACGAGCAGTACTTC.

This clonotype was recorded many times. The J gene is TRBJ2-1, the V gene TRBV27, with a possible D match to TRBD2 (6 bases). Germline CDR1 reads MNHEY; CDR2 reads SMNVEV (reference sequence). This CDR3 comprises 11 residues. Trimming took off 5 bases at V and 12 bases at J, with 11 bases between the two ends. The CDR3 loop reads CASSSRGGQFF. CDR3 nucleotide sequence: TGTGCCAGCAGTAGTAGGGGAGGGCAGTTCTTC.

This clonotype occurred a few times. The chain uses TRBV5-4 and TRBJ1-1; TRBD1 might be the D (5 bases). This CDR3 is 13 amino acids long. Trimming left V 2 bases short and J 3 bases short, with 8 bases between. The germline V gene has CDR1 SGHNT and CDR2 YYREEE (reference sequence). The CDR3 nucleotides read TGTGCCAGCAGCTTCGACAGTCACACTGAAGCTTTCTTT. Amino acid sequence: CASSFDSHTEAFF. Complete variable domain (other parts from reference TRBV5-4 and TRBJ1-1): ETGVTQSPTHLIKTRGQQVTLRCSSQSGHNTVSWYQQALGQGPQFIFQYYREEENGRGNFPPRFSGLQFPNYSSELNVNALELDDSALYLCASSFDSHTEAFFGQGTRLTVV.

The rearrangement links TRBV29-1 to TRBJ1-4; TRBD1 is a possible D gene (6 bases). This CDR3 spans 12 amino acids. Germline CDR1 and CDR2: SQVTM and ANQGSEA. Deletions cut 7 bases from V and 6 bases from J, with 12 bases between. CDR3 in amino acids: CSGGQGYEKLFF. The DNA for the CDR3 is TGCAGCGGGGGTCAGGGGTATGAAAAACTGTTTTTT.

This clonotype was counted ten times or more. The chain joins TRBV6-1 to TRBJ2-1, with a possible D match to TRBD1 (6 bases). The CDR3 has 13 residues. Germline loops: CDR1 MNHNS, CDR2 SASEGT. V was clipped by 8 bases and J by 9 bases, with 17 bases between them. The CDR3 loop reads CASVGGFLGEQFF. As DNA, the CDR3 is TGTGCCAGCGTTGGGGGCTTCTTGGGTGAGCAGTTCTTC.

This clonotype has a count of ten or more. The rearrangement uses TRBV28 and TRBJ1-1; D is unresolved. CDR1 is MDHEN, CDR2 SYDVKM, per germline. The CDR3 has 14 amino acids. V lost 3 bases to trimming and J lost 0 bases, with 8 bases between them. The CDR3 spells CASSFRNLNTEAFF. The CDR3 nucleotides are TGTGCCAGCAGTTTCCGCAACCTGAACACTGAAGCTTTCTTT. Complete variable domain (other parts from reference TRBV28 and TRBJ1-1): DVKVTQSSRYLVKRTGEKVFLECVQDMDHENMFWYRQDPGLGLRLIYFSYDVKMKEKGDIPEGYSVSREKKERFSLILESASTNQTSMYLCASSFRNLNTEAFFGQGTRLTVV.

The gene calls are TRBV4-1 and TRBJ1-2; D gene unclear. Germline assignment: CDR1 MGHRA and CDR2 YSYEKL. The CDR3 has 15 amino acids. V lost 4 bases to trimming and J lost 8 bases, with 20 bases between them. CDR3 in DNA: TGCGCCAGCAGCCCATCCATCGATACCTTGGTCGGCTACACCTTC. Amino acid sequence: CASSPSIDTLVGYTF.

In its sample, this clonotype was seen many times. The chain couples TRBV2 to TRBJ1-6, with a tentative D call TRBD1 (5 bases). The CDR3 totals 14 residues. The germline V and J ends were trimmed by 9 bases and 7 bases, with 16 bases remaining between them. The V gene's germline CDR1 is SNHLY and CDR2 FYNNEI. The CDR3 sequence: CARQADVGNSPLHF. As DNA, the CDR3 is TGTGCCAGACAGGCCGACGTGGGGAATTCACCCCTCCACTTT.

In its sample, this clonotype was seen a few times. The rearrangement joins TRBV4-1 to TRBJ1-4; maybe TRBD1 (5 bases). V was clipped by 0 bases and J by 10 bases, with 9 bases between them. CDR1 MGHRA and CDR2 YSYEKL come from the germline V gene. The CDR3 sequence is 13 residues long. The CDR3 DNA is TGCGCCAGCAGCCAAGAACTTAGGGGAAAACTGTTTTTT. It specifies CASSQELRGKLFF.

This clonotype was counted many times. The chain uses TRBV20-1 and TRBJ2-1; 7 bases agree with TRBD2. Germline V gene sequence: CDR1 DFQATT, CDR2 SNEGSKA (reference sequence). The CDR3 spans 10 residues. V was clipped by 3 bases and J by 14 bases; unmatched bases: 4. The CDR3 sequence is CSARREIEFF. CDR3 sequence (DNA): TGCAGTGCTAGGCGGGAGATAGAGTTCTTC.

CDR3 sequence (DNA): TGCAGTGCTTCCCCCAGGGAGTACAACACCGGGGAGCTGTTTTTT. The encoded protein is CSASPREYNTGELFF. The chain joins TRBV20-1 to TRBJ2-2; D may correspond to TRBD1 or TRBD2 (5 bases each). The CDR3 extends over 15 amino acids. V was cut by 5 bases and J by 2 bases, with 15 bases left in between. Per the germline V gene, CDR1 is DFQATT and CDR2 is SNEGSKA (reference sequence).

The genes are TRBV12-3 or TRBV12-4 and TRBJ2-1; 12 nucleotides line up with TRBD2. The CDR3 is made up of 18 amino acids. V trimming: 7 bases; J trimming: 0 bases; junction bases outside the gene matches: 10. This CDR3 is CASTPLAGGDVSYNEQFF. CDR3 in DNA: TGTGCCAGCACCCCACTAGCGGGAGGTGATGTCTCCTACAATGAGCAGTTCTTC.

This clonotype was found many times. V gene TRBV7-2 combines with J gene TRBJ2-3, with a weak D call TRBD1 (5 bases). Germline values: CDR1 SGHTA, CDR2 FQGNSA. The V and J ends lost 2 bases and 0 bases respectively, with 15 bases between them. The CDR3 contains 17 residues. The DNA of the CDR3 is TGTGCCAGCAGCTTAAGCTGGGCAGGGTTAAGCACAGATACGCAGTATTTT. Encoded protein: CASSLSWAGLSTDTQYF.

This clonotype was detected a few times. The J gene is TRBJ2-3, the V gene TRBV9; D is uncertain. The V and J ends lost 3 bases and 2 bases respectively, with 10 bases between them. This CDR3 spans 14 amino acids. Germline-derived CDR1 and CDR2 are SGDLS and YYNGEE. The CDR3 protein is CASSAGPPTDTQYF. CDR3 DNA sequence: TGTGCCAGCAGCGCCGGGCCCCCCACAGATACGCAGTATTTT.

This clonotype was picked up many times. The chain joins TRBV20-1 to TRBJ2-1; 7 positions match TRBD2. CDR1 is DFQATT and CDR2 is SNEGSKA in the germline V gene (reference sequence). The V gene end was trimmed by 6 bases and the J gene end by 1 base; junction bases not matched to a gene: 9. This CDR3 spans 15 amino acids. CDR3 in amino acids: CSARLSGGSYNEQFF. The CDR3 bases are TGCAGTGCGAGACTGTCGGGAGGTTCCTACAATGAGCAGTTCTTC.

This clonotype was detected many times. The chain has TRBV3-1 and TRBJ2-7, with 8 nucleotides matching TRBD1. Trimming removed 3 bases from V and 5 bases from J; junction bases left unmatched: 12. The V gene's germline CDR1 is LGHDT and CDR2 YNNKEL (reference sequence). The CDR3 covers 16 residues. The CDR3 region is CASSHLSWTGQDEQYF. CDR3 DNA sequence: TGTGCCAGCAGCCATTTATCATGGACAGGGCAAGACGAGCAGTACTTC.

The gene calls are TRBV7-3 and TRBJ1-6, with D hard to call. Germline-derived CDR1 and CDR2 are SGHTA and FQGTGA. The CDR3 runs to 15 residues. With 5 bases removed from V and 5 bases from J, the gap between germline ends came to 13 bases. The CDR3 protein is CASSRGPMDNSPLHF. The DNA for the CDR3 is TGTGCCAGCAGCCGCGGACCGATGGATAATTCACCCCTCCACTTT.

This clonotype was detected many times. The chain joins TRBV4-2 to TRBJ2-7, with D unresolved. Germline V gene data show CDR1 as LGHNA and CDR2 as YNFKEQ. Trimming left V 1 base short and J 2 bases short, with 9 bases between. The CDR3 covers 14 residues. The DNA for the CDR3 is TGTGCCAGCAGCCAAGGTTCTGGGACCTACGAGCAGTACTTC. Amino acid sequence: CASSQGSGTYEQYF.